This is a list of T cell receptor beta chains from one sample in a study of shared clonotypes between healthy human individuals. Sequenced by immunoSEQ multiplex PCR; TCRdb stores in-frame clones only, minus some. The table has under 2,000,000 clones, approximately 95% seen once. Sequenced sample: naive CD8+ T cells sorted from blood. Source of these receptors: a man aged 18-30 years in good health. Each CDR3 is given with its conserved first and last residue. A D gene is named only where the DNA matches it firmly. Expanded clones are given a class, and other clones once, few, many or no size at all.

d_call j_call v_call clone_size cdr3_nt cdr3_aa
TRBD1 TRBJ1-1 TRBV13 . TGTGCCAGCAGCTTCCCCGGGACAGGACAAACTGAAGCTTTCTTT CASSFPGTGQTEAFF
. TRBJ2-5 TRBV11-2 . TGTGCCAGCAGCTTAGGGTTGGAGGGATTAGGAGAGACCCAGTACTTC CASSLGLEGLGETQYF
. TRBJ1-1 TRBV4-1 . TGCGCCAGCAGCCTCGATCCCAACACTGAAGCTTTCTTT CASSLDPNTEAFF
TRBD1 TRBJ2-5 TRBV27 . TGTGCCAGCAGTTTATCTCAGGGGGCGGGGGAGACCCAGTACTTC CASSLSQGAGETQYF
TRBD1 TRBJ2-6 TRBV27 . TGTGCCAGCAGTTTATCGGGACAGGGCTCTGGGGCCAACGTCCTGACTTTC CASSLSGQGSGANVLTF
. TRBJ1-5 TRBV6-5 . TGTGCCAGCAGTTACTCGATTGGGGTGGATCAGCCCCAGCATTTT CASSYSIGVDQPQHF
. TRBJ1-5 TRBV27 . TGTGCCAGCAGCCTCCGGGTGGATCAGCCCCAGCATTTT CASSLRVDQPQHF
TRBD2 TRBJ2-1 TRBV4-3 . TGCGCCAGCAGCCAAGCGCTAGCGGGAGGGTTTGAGCAGTTCTTC CASSQALAGGFEQFF
. TRBJ1-2 TRBV5-4 . TGTGCCAGCAGCCGCCCCGGGGTATACTATGGCTACACCTTC CASSRPGVYYGYTF
. TRBJ1-1 TRBV7-6 . TGTGCCAGCACGGCGGGAGAGAACACTGAAGCTTTCTTT CASTAGENTEAFF
. TRBJ2-2 TRBV4-1 once TGCGCCAGCAGCCAGAAGCAGGGGTACACCGGGGAGCTGTTTTTT CASSQKQGYTGELFF
. TRBJ1-1 TRBV5-4 . TGTGCCAGCAGCCCTTGGCCCTCGGGGATGAACACTGAAGCTTTCTTT CASSPWPSGMNTEAFF
. TRBJ1-6 TRBV13 . TGTGCCAGCAGCTTAGGTCGGGGAAGCAATTCACCCCTCCACTTT CASSLGRGSNSPLHF
TRBD1 TRBJ2-7 TRBV5-4 . TGTGCCAGCAGCCCGGTTGACAGGGTCAACGAGCAGTACTTC CASSPVDRVNEQYF
TRBD1 TRBJ1-1 TRBV19 . TGTGCCAGTAGTTCGACAGGGGGGACTGAAGCTTTCTTT CASSSTGGTEAFF
. TRBJ2-7 TRBV6-1 . TGTGCCAGCAGTCCGATGGCCTACGAGCAGTACTTC CASSPMAYEQYF
. TRBJ2-7 TRBV30 . TGTGCCTGGAGTGTACTAACGTTTACTACGAGCGAGCAGTACTTC CAWSVLTFTTSEQYF
TRBD1 TRBJ2-2 TRBV7-9 . TGTGCCAGCATCCTAGGAGAGGGGGCCTGGACCGGGGAGCTGTTTTTT CASILGEGAWTGELFF
TRBD2 TRBJ2-5 TRBV7-6 once TGTGCCAGCAGCCTGGGGTTTAGCGGGGACCAAGAGACCCAGTACTTC CASSLGFSGDQETQYF
. TRBJ2-7 TRBV27 . TGTGCCAGCAGTTTTGACCGCTACTCCTACGAGCAGTACTTC CASSFDRYSYEQYF
TRBD2 TRBJ2-1 TRBV6-1 . TGTGCCAGCATTATGACTAGCGGGGGGTCCAATGAGCAGTTCTTC CASIMTSGGSNEQFF
. TRBJ2-3 TRBV19 . TGTGCCAGTAGTTCGGACGGAGATACGCAGTATTTT CASSSDGDTQYF
. TRBJ2-3 TRBV27 . TGTGCCAGCACTTCCGAGGGTGATACGCAGTATTTT CASTSEGDTQYF
. TRBJ1-6 TRBV2 . TGTGCCAGCTCAAGGGGGAGTTCACCCCTCCACTTT CASSRGSSPLHF
. TRBJ2-7 TRBV2 few TGTGCCAGCAGTGCTCCCTGGCAGACCTACGAGCAGTACTTC CASSAPWQTYEQYF
TRBD1 TRBJ2-7 TRBV6-5 . TGTGCCAGCAGTTACGCAACAGGGGGCGAGCAGTACTTC CASSYATGGEQYF
. TRBJ1-1 TRBV9 . TGTGCCAGCAGCGGCCGTTCGGACACTGAAGCTTTCTTT CASSGRSDTEAFF
TRBD1 TRBJ2-7 TRBV4-1 . TGCGCCAGCAGCCACAGGACAGGGAATCAGTACGAGCAGTACTTC CASSHRTGNQYEQYF